Presented here are 27 T cell receptor beta chains from one specimen sequenced in a study of a mutant IDH1 vaccine in newly diagnosed glioma. No antigen has been identified for these receptors. As to time point: week 23, last vaccination. All doses held 300 ug of mutant IDH1 20-mer peptide, with topical imiquimod. Method: immunoSEQ multiplex PCR; TCRdb's copy keeps in-frame clones and lacks some. The repertoire holds roughly 50,000 clones, with around 80% as singletons. The source material was PBMCs, sampled from a glioma patient whose treatment included an IDH1 peptide vaccine. The receptor set was obtained from a woman aged 40 to 50 with glioma. Some clones in this sample may be carry-over from other donors' samples.

This chain connects TRBV6-1 to TRBJ1-1, with a possible D match to TRBD1 (5 bases). The V gene lost 8 bases and the J gene lost 3 bases, with 16 bases spanning the gap. Germline values: CDR1 MNHNS, CDR2 SASEGT. The CDR3 loop spans 14 amino acids. CDR3 DNA: TGTGCCAGCTCTAAGGGGCTAGGGGACACTGAAGCTTTCTTT. This sequence encodes CASSKGLGDTEAFF.

The V gene is TRBV7-9, the J gene TRBJ2-1, with D unclear. The germline V gene encodes CDR1 SEHNR and CDR2 FQNEAQ (reference sequence). Trimming cost V 1 base and J 9 bases, with 7 bases left between them. The CDR3 runs to 12 residues. DNA of the CDR3: TGTGCCAGCAGCTTAGTTCCGGGTGAGCAGTTCTTC. It translates to CASSLVPGEQFF.

The V call is TRBV12-5, the J call TRBJ2-7; 8 nucleotides line up with TRBD1. With V trimmed by 2 bases and J by 4 bases, 10 bases remained unmatched. Per germline, CDR1 LGHNT and CDR2 FRNRAP. The CDR3 covers 16 residues. CDR3 amino acids: CASGLSRRQGLYEQYF. DNA of the CDR3: TGTGCTAGTGGTTTGTCAAGACGACAGGGGCTGTACGAGCAGTACTTC.

The chain is built from TRBV2 and TRBJ1-2; D call uncertain. Trimming cost V 7 bases and J 1 base, with 10 bases left between them. Germline loops: CDR1 SNHLY, CDR2 FYNNEI. The CDR3 is made up of 13 amino acids. In nucleotides, the CDR3 is TGTGCCAGCACTGATCCTTTTAACTATGGCTACACCTTC. Protein product: CASTDPFNYGYTF.

This clone has just a few counts. This chain uses TRBV30 with TRBJ1-4, with D perhaps TRBD1 (5 bases). The germline gives CDR1 GTSNPN, CDR2 SVGIG (reference sequence). The CDR3 runs to 15 residues. Trimming cost V 0 bases and J 4 bases, with 12 bases left between them. In DNA form, the CDR3 reads TGTGCCTGGAGTGTAGGGGCAGGGATTAATGAAAAACTGTTTTTT. Translated: CAWSVGAGINEKLFF.

The V call is TRBV7-6, the J call TRBJ1-2; TRBD1 aligns across 10 bases. The length of the CDR3 is 14 residues. Trimming at V came to 5 bases and at J to 4 bases, leaving 4 bases not matched to a gene. Per the germline V gene, CDR1 is SGHVS and CDR2 is FNYEAQ. The CDR3 region is CASSLGTGAYGYTF. As DNA, the CDR3 is TGTGCCAGCAGCCTGGGGACAGGGGCCTATGGCTACACCTTC.

This chain connects TRBV5-4 to TRBJ1-4; D is unclear. Between the trimmed V and J ends, which lost 0 bases and 12 bases, there was a span of 12 bases. The V gene's germline CDR1 is SGHNT and CDR2 YYREEE (reference sequence). The CDR3 consists of 13 residues. CDR3 coding DNA: TGTGCCAGCAGCTTGGGGCAGCTGAGTCAACTGTTTTTT. The encoded protein is CASSLGQLSQLFF.

This rearrangement joins TRBV5-1 to TRBJ1-1, with 7 bases aligning to TRBD1. This CDR3 has 17 residues. V lost 4 bases, J lost 3 bases, and 15 bases stayed unmatched. Germline CDR1 is SGHRS and CDR2 is YFSETQ. CDR3 region: CASSVSPMGQTHTEAFF. CDR3 DNA sequence: TGCGCCAGCAGCGTAAGCCCCATGGGACAGACCCACACTGAAGCTTTCTTT. Filled out from reference TRBV5-1 and TRBJ1-1, the complete variable domain reads KAGVTQTPRYLIKTRGQQVTLSCSPISGHRSVSWYQQTPGQGLQFLFEYFSETQRNKGNFPGRFSGRQFSNSRSEMNVSTLELGDSALYLCASSVSPMGQTHTEAFFGQGTRLTVV.

The genes are TRBV7-3 and TRBJ2-1; the D gene could be TRBD1 or TRBD2 (6 bases each). V lost 4 bases, J lost 8 bases, and 15 bases lay in between. Germline V lookup: CDR1 SGHTA, CDR2 FQGTGA. The CDR3 is 14 amino acids. For the CDR3, the DNA is TGTGCCAGCAGCTCATCTCGGAGGGGGGATGAGCAGTTCTTC. This codes for CASSSSRRGDEQFF.

In this sample, this clone turned up a few times. This chain connects TRBV5-6 to TRBJ2-3; tentatively, D is TRBD2 (6 bases). Germline values: CDR1 SGHDT, CDR2 YYEEEE. V was cut by 1 base and J by 4 bases, with 16 bases left in between. This CDR3 region has 16 residues. The CDR3 sequence: CASSLIGGWGADTQYF. Here the CDR3 DNA reads TGTGCCAGCAGCTTGATCGGGGGATGGGGTGCAGATACGCAGTATTTT.

In this sample, this clone turned up once. This chain connects TRBV1 to TRBJ1-1. TRBV1 is a recognized pseudogene. CDR3 length: 14 amino acids. The CDR3 DNA reads as TGCACCAGCAAGGAGTGTCCGGGGGACGCTGAAGCTTTCTTT. Encoded protein: CTSKECPGDAEAFF.

The J gene is TRBJ2-3, the V gene TRBV7-9; D may match TRBD1 or TRBD2 (6 bases each). The length of the CDR3 is 14 residues. V lost 2 bases and J lost 5, with 11 bases in between. The germline V gene encodes CDR1 SEHNR and CDR2 FQNEAQ (reference sequence). The CDR3, as DNA: TGTGCCAGCAGCTTAACCGGGGGCTTAGATACGCAGTATTTT. This encodes CASSLTGGLDTQYF.

This clone occurred once. The V call is TRBV7-2, the J call TRBJ2-3; no definite D call. The CDR3 is made up of 14 amino acids. Trimming removed 2 bases at V and 5 bases at J, with 11 bases between. The germline V gene has CDR1 SGHTA and CDR2 FQGNSA. The CDR3 loop is CASSLRLVGDTQYF. In DNA, the CDR3 is TGTGCCAGCAGCTTAAGGTTGGTTGGAGATACGCAGTATTTT.

A few counts support this clone. V is TRBV19 and J is TRBJ1-1, with a weak D call TRBD1 (5 bases). Per germline, CDR1 LNHDA and CDR2 SQIVND (reference sequence). The CDR3 totals 13 residues. V was clipped by 7 bases and J by 4 bases, with 13 bases between them. CDR3 protein: CASIREGRTEAFF. In nucleotides, the CDR3 is TGTGCCAGTATTAGGGAGGGACGCACTGAAGCTTTCTTT.

This clone has a single count. The gene calls are TRBV7-2 and TRBJ2-1; D not certain. The CDR3 sequence is 15 residues long. Germline values: CDR1 SGHTA, CDR2 FQGNSA. Trimming took 2 bases from V and 5 from J, leaving 13 bases between them. CDR3 in amino acids: CASSLSGFGNNEQFF. As DNA, the CDR3 is TGTGCCAGCAGCTTAAGTGGATTTGGAAACAATGAGCAGTTCTTC.

V gene TRBV5-1 combines with J gene TRBJ1-4, with TRBD1 identical over 10 bases. This CDR3 region has 15 residues. The J segment lost 5 bases and the V segment lost 0 bases, leaving 1 base of the junction unmatched. Germline CDR1 and CDR2: SGHRS and YFSETQ. CDR3 nucleotides: TGCGCCAGCAGCTTGGGGGGACAGGGGAATGAAAAACTGTTTTTT. Its protein is CASSLGGQGNEKLFF.

This clone turned up a few times. CDR3 sequence reads: CASSRGGEQFF. CDR3 DNA: TGTGCCAGCAGCCGGGGAGGTGAGCAGTTCTTC. The chain carries TRBV7-9 and TRBJ2-1; weak D call: TRBD2 (6 bases). The CDR3 sequence is 11 residues long. V lost 5 bases to trimming and J lost 9 bases, with 8 bases between them. Looked up from germline, CDR1 is SEHNR and CDR2 is FQNEAQ (reference sequence). Looking up the rest from reference TRBV7-9 and TRBJ2-1 gives the full variable domain: DTGVSQNPRHKITKRGQNVTFRCDPISEHNRLYWYRQTLGQGPEFLTYFQNEAQLEKSRLLSDRFSAERPKGSFSTLEIQRTEQGDSAMYLCASSRGGEQFFGPGTRLTVL.

V gene TRBV9 combines with J gene TRBJ2-7, with a tentative D call TRBD2 (6 bases). Trimming cost V 4 bases and J 2 bases, with 13 bases left between them. The CDR3 sequence is 14 residues long. Germline assignment: CDR1 SGDLS and CDR2 YYNGEE. The CDR3 bases are TGTGCCAGCAGCCACGGGGGTAAGACCTACGAGCAGTACTTC. It specifies CASSHGGKTYEQYF.

The CDR3 protein is CASSSQTLGLARETQYF. The CDR3 DNA sequence: TGCGCCAGCAGCTCCCAGACCCTTGGGCTAGCGAGAGAGACCCAGTACTTC. V is TRBV5-1 and J is TRBJ2-5, with D possibly matching TRBD2 (6 bases). The germline V and J ends were trimmed by 3 bases and 4 bases, with 22 bases remaining between them. This CDR3 region has 17 residues. Germline V lookup: CDR1 SGHRS, CDR2 YFSETQ.

This clone was observed a few times. The CDR3 protein is CASSFENTEAFF. DNA of the CDR3: TGCGCCAGCAGCTTTGAGAACACTGAAGCTTTCTTT. The V call is TRBV5-1, the J call TRBJ1-1; no clear D. In germline, CDR1 is SGHRS, CDR2 YFSETQ. The CDR3 covers 12 residues. Trimming took 2 bases from V and 1 from J, leaving 3 bases between them.

J is TRBJ2-1 and V is TRBV5-6; possibly TRBD2 for D (5 bases). The CDR3 is made up of 13 amino acids. The V gene's germline CDR1 is SGHDT and CDR2 YYEEEE. V was cut by 4 bases and J by 7 bases, with 12 bases left in between. The CDR3 nucleotides are TGTGCCAGCAGCCCCTTCCGGGGAAATGAGCAGTTCTTC. The encoded protein is CASSPFRGNEQFF.

V usage is TRBV6-6 and J usage is TRBJ1-5; D gene uncertain. The ends were cut back, 6 bases at V and 12 bases at J, with 21 bases in the middle. The CDR3 sequence is 14 residues long. Germline CDR1 and CDR2: MNHNY and SVGAGI (reference sequence). In DNA, the CDR3 is TGTGCCAGCAGCCCCAACCCCCACGTCATTCTCCAGCATTTT. Its protein product is CASSPNPHVILQHF.

The rearrangement uses TRBV6-5 and TRBJ1-2, with 7 bases matching TRBD1. The CDR3 has 14 amino acids. From germline, CDR1 is MNHEY and CDR2 SVGAGI. V dropped 7 bases and J dropped 1; count of bases not matched to a gene: 6. CDR3 bases: TGTGCCAGCACGGGGCAGGGGGGTAACTATGGCTACACCTTC. Its protein is CASTGQGGNYGYTF.

The J gene is TRBJ2-7, the V gene TRBV2, with TRBD2 matching over 8 bases. The junction had 11 bases not matched to a gene; V was cut back by 7 bases and J by 0 bases. CDR1 and CDR2 from the germline V gene are SNHLY and FYNNEI. The CDR3 has 16 amino acids. The CDR3 DNA reads as TGTGCCAGCACAGTGGGGAGCGGGGGAAGCTCCTACGAGCAGTACTTC. This encodes CASTVGSGGSSYEQYF.

DNA for the CDR3: TGTGCCAGCCTTTTTGCCGGAAACTATGGCTACACCTTC. Amino acid sequence: CASLFAGNYGYTF. The chain employs TRBV6-6 and TRBJ1-2; D is uncertain. Germline-derived CDR1 and CDR2 are MNHNY and SVGAGI (reference sequence). V lost 8 bases, J lost 2 bases, and 12 bases lay in between. The CDR3 extends over 13 amino acids.

Only a few counts were recorded for this clone. The rearrangement joins TRBV2 to TRBJ1-1, with TRBD1 as a possible D gene (6 bases). The CDR3 sequence is 13 residues long. Trimming cost V 6 bases and J 0 bases, with 8 bases left between them. CDR1 SNHLY and CDR2 FYNNEI come from the germline V gene. CDR3 bases: TGTGCCAGCAGCAGGGGAATGAACACTGAAGCTTTCTTT. This encodes CASSRGMNTEAFF.

The V and J genes are TRBV6-5 and TRBJ1-2, with a tentative D call TRBD1 (5 bases). V shed 4 bases and J shed 4 bases, with 13 bases lying between them. The CDR3 has 14 amino acids. The germline V gene has CDR1 MNHEY and CDR2 SVGAGI. The CDR3 here is CASSSAGTVYGYTF. In nucleotides, the CDR3 is TGTGCCAGCAGTTCCGCCGGGACGGTCTATGGCTACACCTTC.